These 10 T cell receptor beta chains came from one sample sequenced in a study of cytotoxic CD8 clonotypes in ibrutinib-treated CLL. Sequencing was performed with immunoSEQ multiplex PCR; in TCRdb, only in-frame clones are kept and a portion is missing. Among 43,000 or so clones listed, approximately 70% were seen once. The specimen was PBMCs, collected after 24 months of ibrutinib treatment. These receptors came from a human donor with chronic lymphocytic leukemia.

V gene TRBV29-1 combines with J gene TRBJ2-1; the D gene is possibly TRBD2 (5 bases). Trimming cost V 3 bases and J 1 base, with 10 bases left between them. Germline V gene sequence: CDR1 SQVTM, CDR2 ANQGSEA. CDR3 length: 14 residues. CDR3: CSVDRPGSYNEQFF. CDR3 DNA: TGCAGCGTTGACCGTCCGGGATCCTACAATGAGCAGTTCTTC.

To note about this clone: One base away lies a much larger clone, so this may be a sequencing read error. V is TRBV7-3 and J is TRBJ2-7; no firm D call. The CDR3 consists of 11 residues. Germline V lookup: CDR1 SGHTA, CDR2 FQGTGA. V was clipped by 5 bases and J by 0 bases, with 2 bases between them. The CDR3 sequence: CASSPSYEQYF. In nucleotides, the CDR3 is TGTGCCAGCAGCCCCTCCTACGAGCAGTACTTC. The variable domain in full, with the rest retrieved from reference TRBV7-3 and TRBJ2-7, is GAGVSQTPSNKVTEKGKYVELRCDPISGHTALYWYRQSLGQGPEFLIYFQGTGAADDSGLPNDRFFAVRPEGSVSTLKIQRTERGDSAVYLCASSPSYEQYFGPGTRLTVT.

This clone has just a few counts. J is TRBJ2-7 and V is TRBV5-6; tentative D call: TRBD1 (5 bases). Germline loops: CDR1 SGHDT, CDR2 YYEEEE. The ends were cut back, 3 bases at V and 0 bases at J, with 7 bases in the middle. The CDR3 totals 13 residues. The CDR3 region is CASSSTVSYEQYF. Written as DNA, the CDR3 is TGTGCCAGCAGCTCGACAGTCTCCTACGAGCAGTACTTC. The complete variable domain, with remaining parts taken from reference TRBV5-6 and TRBJ2-7, reads DAGVTQSPTHLIKTRGQQVTLRCSPKSGHDTVSWYQQALGQGPQFIFQYYEEEERQRGNFPDRFSGHQFPNYSSELNVNALLLGDSALYLCASSSTVSYEQYFGPGTRLTVT.

Comments on this clone: Germline is not matched at one junction end, which may reflect a read error. The genes are TRBV7-7 and TRBJ2-5; D remains unclear. This CDR3 has 14 residues. Germline CDR1 SSHAT, CDR2 FNYEAQ (reference sequence). CDR3 DNA: TGTGCTAGCAGCTTACCTGGGATAGAGGAGACCCAGTACTTC. Amino acid sequence: CASSLPGIEETQYF. Together with reference TRBV7-7 and TRBJ2-5, the CDR3 gives the full variable domain: GAGVSQSPRYKVTKRGQDVTLRCDPISSHATLYWYQQALGQGPEFLTYFNYEAQPDKSGLPSDRFSAERPEGSISTLTIQRTEQRDSAMYRCASSLPGIEETQYFGPGTRLLVL.

The V call is TRBV5-1, the J call TRBJ2-5; 10 nucleotides line up with TRBD1. Trimming cost V 0 bases and J 1 base; bases outside gene matches: 0. This CDR3 is 15 amino acids long. Per germline, CDR1 SGHRS and CDR2 YFSETQ. The CDR3 loop reads CASSLGQGAQETQYF. In DNA, the CDR3 is TGCGCCAGCAGCTTGGGACAGGGGGCCCAAGAGACCCAGTACTTC.

The chain is built from TRBV19 and TRBJ1-4; D unclear. CDR1 is LNHDA and CDR2 is SQIVND in the germline V gene (reference sequence). This CDR3 comprises 14 residues. V shed 5 bases and J shed 4 bases, with 11 bases lying between them. The CDR3 DNA follows: TGTGCCAGTAGTGCCCGGGCGGGTAATGAAAAACTGTTTTTT. The encoded protein is CASSARAGNEKLFF. Full variable domain (remainder filled in from reference TRBV19 and TRBJ1-4): DGGITQSPKYLFRKEGQNVTLSCEQNLNHDAMYWYRQDPGQGLRLIYYSQIVNDFQKGDIAEGYSVSREKKESFPLTVTSAQKNPTAFYLCASSARAGNEKLFFGSGTQLSVL.

This chain links TRBV10-3 with TRBJ2-1, with TRBD2 identical over 10 bases. Germline trimming cut 6 bases from V and 2 bases from J; bases unmatched to any gene: 4. The CDR3 runs to 15 residues. The V gene's germline CDR1 is ENHRY and CDR2 SYGVKD. The CDR3 sequence is CAIRLAGETYNEQFF. In DNA, the CDR3 is TGTGCCATCAGGCTAGCGGGGGAGACCTACAATGAGCAGTTCTTC.

This clone has just a few counts. The V call is TRBV19, the J call TRBJ2-5; 11 bases are a match to TRBD2. J was trimmed by 3 bases and V by 3 bases; bases with no gene match: 3. The CDR3 spans 15 residues. Germline loops: CDR1 LNHDA, CDR2 SQIVND (reference sequence). The CDR3 here is CASSMGLADEETQYF. The CDR3 DNA reads as TGTGCCAGTAGTATGGGACTAGCGGATGAAGAGACCCAGTACTTC.

CDR3 loop: CASSLEGAVDTQYF. DNA of the CDR3: TGTGCCAGCAGCTTAGAAGGGGCGGTAGATACGCAGTATTTT. V gene TRBV7-9 combines with J gene TRBJ2-3, with D tentatively TRBD1 (5 bases). The V gene lost 1 base and the J gene lost 5 bases, with 10 bases spanning the gap. Germline V gene lookup returns CDR1 SEHNR and CDR2 FQNEAQ (reference sequence). The CDR3 sequence is 14 residues long.

The gene calls are TRBV10-3 and TRBJ1-6, with D perhaps TRBD1 (6 bases). CDR1 is ENHRY and CDR2 is SYGVKD in the germline V gene. The CDR3 runs 14 residues. The V end was cut by 11 bases, the J end by 4 bases, with 15 bases between. DNA of the CDR3: TGTGCCGTCCGGAAGGACAGTTATAATTCACCCCTCCACTTT. As protein: CAVRKDSYNSPLHF.